These 18 T cell receptor beta chains were all obtained from the same sample, sequenced in a study of cytomegalovirus exposure and HLA in healthy donors. PCR involved 60 Vbeta and 13 Jbeta primers. Repertoires were generated with immunoSEQ multiplex PCR, while TCRdb's copy carries only in-frame clones and drops some. The table shows roughly 200,000 clones, with around 80% occurring only once. Material: PBMCs. These receptors all stem from a woman younger than 45 in good health and CMV-seropositive.

This chain joins TRBV6-1 and TRBJ1-1; D may be TRBD1 (5 bases). Deletions cut 6 bases from V and 4 bases from J, with 18 bases between. The germline V gene has CDR1 MNHNS and CDR2 SASEGT. The length of the CDR3 is 15 residues. The chain's CDR3 is CASSSGGGGGTEAFF. The DNA for the CDR3 is TGTGCCAGCAGCTCCGGTGGGGGAGGAGGCACTGAAGCTTTCTTT.

This clone appeared a few times. The chain is built from TRBV9 and TRBJ2-1; 8 bases line up with TRBD2. The germline V gene has CDR1 SGDLS and CDR2 YYNGEE. The CDR3 contains 15 residues. J was trimmed by 3 bases and V by 0 bases; bases with no gene match: 2. This chain's CDR3 is CASSVAGGNYNEQFF. As DNA, the CDR3 is TGTGCCAGCAGCGTAGCGGGGGGGAACTACAATGAGCAGTTCTTC.

CDR3 in DNA: TGTGCCAGTAGTATCGCGGGATGGGAGACCCAGTACTTC. Translating it yields CASSIAGWETQYF. This chain joins TRBV19 and TRBJ2-5; D possibly corresponds to TRBD2 (6 bases). The CDR3 runs 13 residues. Trimming left V 3 bases short and J 5 bases short, with 10 bases between. The germline V gene has CDR1 LNHDA and CDR2 SQIVND (reference sequence).

The rearrangement joins TRBV7-2 to TRBJ1-5, with 7 bases that match TRBD1. CDR3 size: 15 residues. The germline V gene has CDR1 SGHTA and CDR2 FQGNSA. The V segment lost 3 bases and the J segment 7 bases; nucleotides outside the gene matches: 9. The CDR3 DNA follows: TGTGCCAGCAGCTTCGGGACAGCCTTCGGACAGCCCCAGCATTTT. Residues: CASSFGTAFGQPQHF.

This sequence joins TRBV6-1 and TRBJ2-5; a possible D gene is TRBD2 (5 bases). Germline V gene lookup returns CDR1 MNHNS and CDR2 SASEGT. Trimming stripped 8 bases from V and 1 base from J, with 14 bases between. The CDR3 loop spans 14 amino acids. The CDR3 sequence: CASYLTRTQETQYF. CDR3 in DNA: TGTGCCAGCTACCTTACTAGGACCCAAGAGACCCAGTACTTC.

This clone was detected only once. The CDR3 region is CASSRTTQETQYF. The DNA for the CDR3 is TGTGCCAGCAGTCGGACTACCCAAGAGACCCAGTACTTC. This rearrangement joins TRBV27 to TRBJ2-5, with D perhaps matching TRBD2 (6 bases). In germline, CDR1 is MNHEY, CDR2 SMNVEV (reference sequence). The CDR3 runs to 13 residues. V was cut by 5 bases and J by 1 base, with 8 bases left in between.

V usage is TRBV4-1 and J usage is TRBJ1-2, with TRBD1 as a possible D gene (6 bases). V was cut by 2 bases and J by 4 bases, with 11 bases left in between. This CDR3 spans 14 amino acids. Germline assignment: CDR1 MGHRA and CDR2 YSYEKL. CDR3 loop: CASSQLEQGYGYTF. CDR3 nucleotide sequence: TGCGCCAGCAGCCAACTTGAACAGGGCTATGGCTACACCTTC.

This chain links TRBV6-4 with TRBJ2-3, with 8 bases matching TRBD1. CDR1 and CDR2 from the germline V gene are MRHNA and SNTAGT. The CDR3 consists of 20 residues. Trimming cost V 7 bases and J 1 base; bases outside gene matches: 22. The CDR3 spells CASIGGGLAGGAGGTDTQYF. CDR3 nucleotide sequence: TGTGCCAGCATTGGGGGAGGACTGGCAGGGGGCGCTGGGGGCACAGATACGCAGTATTTT.

The genes are TRBV7-6 and TRBJ2-1, with 9 positions matching TRBD2. The CDR3 extends over 16 amino acids. Unmatched junction bases numbered 6, after V lost 5 bases and J lost 1 base. The germline V gene has CDR1 SGHVS and CDR2 FNYEAQ. The CDR3 DNA reads as TGTGCCAGCAGCCGTGCTACTAGCGGGTCCTACAATGAGCAGTTCTTC. It translates to CASSRATSGSYNEQFF.

This clone has only a few counts. V gene TRBV5-6 combines with J gene TRBJ1-4; no firm D call. Germline V gene sequence: CDR1 SGHDT, CDR2 YYEEEE. The length of the CDR3 is 15 residues. Trimming cost V 0 bases and J 11 bases, with 17 bases left between them. This CDR3 is CASSLGAYGPKKLFF. The CDR3 bases are TGTGCCAGCAGCTTGGGGGCTTACGGCCCAAAGAAACTGTTTTTT.

This clone was observed a few times. The chain employs TRBV5-6 and TRBJ1-2; 10 positions match TRBD1. V lost 0 bases to trimming and J lost 8 bases; unmatched junction nucleotides: 7. CDR3 size: 15 residues. Germline CDR1 SGHDT, CDR2 YYEEEE. The CDR3, as DNA: TGTGCCAGCAGCTTGGCTGGGACAGGGGTTTTGGGCTACACCTTC. It yields the protein CASSLAGTGVLGYTF.

The rearrangement links TRBV7-9 to TRBJ2-1; the D gene is possibly TRBD2 (6 bases). The V gene lost 3 bases and the J gene lost 5 bases, with 11 bases spanning the gap. The CDR3 covers 14 residues. Germline V lookup: CDR1 SEHNR, CDR2 FQNEAQ (reference sequence). In DNA form, the CDR3 reads TGTGCCAGCAGCTTTCCCCGGAGGGACAATGAGCAGTTCTTC. It encodes CASSFPRRDNEQFF.

The genes are TRBV10-3 and TRBJ2-2; 7 positions match TRBD1. This CDR3 region has 16 residues. The V and J ends lost 0 bases and 6 bases, in that order; junction bases with no gene match: 7. In germline, CDR1 is ENHRY, CDR2 SYGVKD. This CDR3 reads CAISESGQGVSGELFF. The CDR3 region has the DNA TGTGCCATCAGTGAGTCGGGTCAGGGGGTATCCGGGGAGCTGTTTTTT.

V usage is TRBV7-9 and J usage is TRBJ2-7, with 8 bases lining up with TRBD1. CDR3 length: 16 amino acids. V lost 1 base to trimming and J lost 0 bases; unmatched junction nucleotides: 5. Germline CDR1 SEHNR, CDR2 FQNEAQ (reference sequence). The CDR3 DNA reads TGTGCCAGCAGCTTAGTCCAGGGGGCCCTCTCCTACGAGCAGTACTTC. Protein sequence: CASSLVQGALSYEQYF.

Only one count was recorded for this clone. This chain links TRBV27 with TRBJ1-1, with 8 bases aligning to TRBD1. CDR3 length equals 14 residues. V trimming: 6 bases; J trimming: 4 bases; junction bases outside the gene matches: 7. Per the germline V gene, CDR1 is MNHEY and CDR2 is SMNVEV (reference sequence). CDR3 sequence (DNA): TGTGCCAGCAGGGACAGGGATTCTCTCACTGAAGCTTTCTTT. As protein: CASRDRDSLTEAFF.

The chain employs TRBV5-6 and TRBJ1-4, with TRBD1 matching over 7 bases. In germline, CDR1 is SGHDT, CDR2 YYEEEE. V lost 0 bases to trimming and J lost 2 bases; unmatched junction nucleotides: 7. The CDR3 covers 17 residues. CDR3 nucleotide sequence: TGTGCCAGCAGCTTGGACAGGGGAGCATGGACTAATGAAAAACTGTTTTTT. This sequence encodes CASSLDRGAWTNEKLFF.

This clone was counted between two and nine times. This chain connects TRBV25-1 to TRBJ2-3; TRBD2 agrees at 8 bases. The CDR3 runs to 16 residues. Germline V gene data show CDR1 as MGHDK and CDR2 as SYGVNS. J lost 2 bases, V lost 3 bases, and 7 bases had no gene match. Written as DNA, the CDR3 is TGTGCCAGCAGTGAGTACGGGGGGGGACCCACAGATACGCAGTATTTT. Encoded protein: CASSEYGGGPTDTQYF.

V and J are TRBV5-6 and TRBJ2-4; TRBD1 is a possible D gene (7 bases). The ends were cut back, 5 bases at V and 0 bases at J, with 15 bases in the middle. Germline CDR1 and CDR2: SGHDT and YYEEEE. The CDR3 runs to 16 residues. In nucleotides, the CDR3 is TGTGCCAGCAGTCTGACAGGGACTTTAGCCAAAAACATTCAGTACTTC. Its protein product is CASSLTGTLAKNIQYF.